Listed here are 26 T cell receptor beta chains from one sample, sequenced in a study of blood T cell repertoires in COVID-19. The method was immunoSEQ multiplex PCR; TCRdb's version includes in-frame clones alone and lacks a portion of them. Of about 87,000 clones in the sample, approximately 85% were seen once. The specimen was peripheral blood. The receptors come from a woman of 80 years or more with COVID-19, enrolled during active disease.

The chain links TRBV11-2 to TRBJ1-4, with no clear D. The V and J ends lost 0 bases and 5 bases respectively, with 7 bases between them. The CDR3 covers 14 residues. Germline assignment: CDR1 SGHAT and CDR2 FQNNGV. This CDR3 is CASSLDWANEKLFF. CDR3 bases: TGTGCCAGCAGCTTAGATTGGGCCAATGAAAAACTGTTTTTT.

The V and J genes are TRBV27 and TRBJ2-7, with 10 bases lining up with TRBD1. CDR3 length equals 15 residues. V trimming: 1 base; J trimming: 3 bases; junction bases outside the gene matches: 3. Germline CDR1 reads MNHEY; CDR2 reads SMNVEV (reference sequence). CDR3 DNA: TGTGCCAGCAGTTTATTGGGACAGGGGCACTACGAGCAGTACTTC. Translating it yields CASSLLGQGHYEQYF.

The V and J genes are TRBV12-3 or TRBV12-4 and TRBJ1-4; maybe TRBD1 (6 bases). V lost 2 bases to trimming and J lost 8 bases, with 9 bases between them. The CDR3 is 13 amino acids. The CDR3, as DNA: TGTGCCAGCAGTTTATCTAGGGGGGAAAAACTGTTTTTT. Translated: CASSLSRGEKLFF.

This sequence joins TRBV27 and TRBJ2-2; D unresolved. With 4 bases removed from V and 6 bases from J, the gap between germline ends came to 15 bases. Germline V gene lookup returns CDR1 MNHEY and CDR2 SMNVEV (reference sequence). The CDR3 has 15 amino acids. The DNA for the CDR3 is TGTGCCAGCAGTTCCCCCCGGAGTCTGGCCGGGGAGCTGTTTTTT. Its protein product is CASSSPRSLAGELFF.

This chain connects TRBV6-6 to TRBJ1-1; 9 bases match TRBD1. CDR3 length: 14 amino acids. CDR1 is MNHNY and CDR2 is SVGAGI in the germline V gene (reference sequence). V dropped 2 bases and J dropped 4; count of bases not matched to a gene: 2. Written as DNA, the CDR3 is TGTGCCAGCAGTTACGGACAGGGGCCCACTGAAGCTTTCTTT. Its protein product is CASSYGQGPTEAFF.

CDR3 loop: CASSARSKRGGRETQYF. CDR3 sequence (DNA): TGTGCCAGCAGCGCAAGAAGTAAGCGGGGGGGCCGGGAGACCCAGTACTTC. The genes are TRBV4-2 and TRBJ2-5; 10 bases match TRBD2. Per the germline V gene, CDR1 is LGHNA and CDR2 is YNFKEQ. V was pared by 5 bases and J by 5 bases, with 14 bases of the junction left unmatched. The CDR3 consists of 17 residues.

For this clone: Other DNA sequences in the sample encode the same CDR3. This chain links TRBV5-4 with TRBJ2-5; no clear D gene. The V end lost 0 bases, the J end lost 5 bases, and 8 bases lay between the germline ends. There are 13 residues in the CDR3. Germline V gene lookup returns CDR1 SGHNT and CDR2 YYREEE (reference sequence). The DNA of the CDR3 is TGTGCCAGCAGCTTGGGGCCCGGGGAGACCCAGTACTTC. This gives the protein CASSLGPGETQYF.

The V gene is TRBV5-4, the J gene TRBJ2-1; 10 bases match TRBD2. V lost 4 bases to trimming and J lost 3 bases; unmatched junction nucleotides: 10. There are 17 residues in the CDR3. In germline, CDR1 is SGHNT, CDR2 YYREEE (reference sequence). CDR3 sequence: CASSPSGSAAFYNEQFF. CDR3 DNA: TGTGCCAGCAGCCCTAGCGGGAGCGCGGCTTTCTACAATGAGCAGTTCTTC.

V usage is TRBV20-1 and J usage is TRBJ2-2; D unclear. From germline, CDR1 is DFQATT and CDR2 SNEGSKA (reference sequence). This CDR3 is 11 amino acids long. V was pared by 5 bases and J by 6 bases, with 7 bases between. CDR3: CSAGPPGELFF. CDR3 coding DNA: TGCAGTGCTGGCCCTCCCGGGGAGCTGTTTTTT.

This sequence joins TRBV5-1 and TRBJ2-7; 7 nucleotides agree with TRBD1. J was trimmed by 4 bases and V by 1 base; bases with no gene match: 5. Germline V gene sequence: CDR1 SGHRS, CDR2 YFSETQ. This CDR3 is built from 14 residues. CDR3 in DNA: TGCGCCAGCAGCTTGTTTCCGGGACAGTACGAGCAGTACTTC. It translates to CASSLFPGQYEQYF.

The chain couples TRBV5-1 to TRBJ2-7; tentatively, D is TRBD2 (7 bases). There are 14 residues in the CDR3. CDR1 SGHRS and CDR2 YFSETQ come from the germline V gene. With 4 bases removed from V and 3 bases from J, the gap between germline ends came to 14 bases. CDR3 region: CASSPGGLGYEQYF. The CDR3 DNA sequence: TGCGCCAGCAGCCCGGGGGGCTTGGGCTACGAGCAGTACTTC.

The rearrangement links TRBV28 to TRBJ2-7; 8 bases map to TRBD2. Trimming took 7 bases from V and 6 from J; bases not matched to a gene: 5. This CDR3 has 12 amino acids. CDR1 is MDHEN, CDR2 SYDVKM, per germline. The CDR3 nucleotides read TGTGCCAGCAAGGTAGCGGGAACCGAGCAGTACTTC. Its protein product is CASKVAGTEQYF.

The V call is TRBV30, the J call TRBJ2-1; TRBD2 matches at 11 bases. The CDR3 spans 15 residues. Germline lookup yields CDR1 GTSNPN and CDR2 SVGIG (reference sequence). V gave up 5 bases and J gave up 1 base; unmatched junction bases: 4. The CDR3 is CAWSSGRRSYNEQFF. The DNA for the CDR3 is TGTGCCTGGTCTAGCGGGAGGAGGTCCTACAATGAGCAGTTCTTC. The full variable domain, completed using reference TRBV30 and TRBJ2-1, is SQTIHQWPATLVQPVGSPLSLECTVEGTSNPNLYWYRQAAGRGLQLLFYSVGIGQISSEVPQNLSASRPQDRQFILSSKKLLLSDSGFYLCAWSSGRRSYNEQFFGPGTRLTVL.

The genes are TRBV7-9 and TRBJ2-7; possible D gene TRBD1, 6 bases. The CDR3 is made up of 14 amino acids. Germline values: CDR1 SEHNR, CDR2 FQNEAQ (reference sequence). The V end lost 0 bases, the J end lost 3 bases, and 9 bases lay between the germline ends. Here the CDR3 reads CASSLAGQNYEQYF. The CDR3 nucleotides are TGTGCCAGCAGCTTAGCCGGACAGAACTACGAGCAGTACTTC. The whole variable domain, remainder taken from reference TRBV7-9 and TRBJ2-7, is DTGVSQNPRHKITKRGQNVTFRCDPISEHNRLYWYRQTLGQGPEFLTYFQNEAQLEKSRLLSDRFSAERPKGSFSTLEIQRTEQGDSAMYLCASSLAGQNYEQYFGPGTRLTVT.

The genes are TRBV9 and TRBJ2-1; TRBD1 matches 7 bases. From germline, CDR1 is SGDLS and CDR2 YYNGEE. The CDR3 contains 13 residues. The V segment lost 0 bases and the J segment 7 bases; nucleotides outside the gene matches: 1. The CDR3 is CASSVAGGNEQFF. DNA of the CDR3: TGTGCCAGCAGCGTAGCAGGGGGTAATGAGCAGTTCTTC.

The chain is built from TRBV2 and TRBJ1-1; 9 bases align to TRBD1. Losses at the gene ends were 7 bases for V and 5 bases for J; bases not matched to a gene: 5. The germline V gene has CDR1 SNHLY and CDR2 FYNNEI. The CDR3 is 13 amino acids. The CDR3 here is CASTGQGWTEAFF. CDR3 sequence (DNA): TGTGCCAGCACGGGACAGGGTTGGACTGAAGCTTTCTTT.

This clone was observed a single time. The J gene is TRBJ2-7, the V gene TRBV13; unclear D gene. Germline CDR1 PRHDT, CDR2 FYEKMQ (reference sequence). Trimming left V 1 base short and J 4 bases short, with 11 bases between. The CDR3 is 14 residues long. The CDR3 is CASSLAQLGYEQYF. DNA for the CDR3: TGTGCCAGCAGCTTAGCACAGTTAGGATACGAGCAGTACTTC.

The chain uses TRBV5-1 and TRBJ2-3; tentatively, D is TRBD1 (6 bases). Trimming took off 1 base at V and 3 bases at J, with 6 bases between the two ends. The germline V gene encodes CDR1 SGHRS and CDR2 YFSETQ. This CDR3 comprises 13 residues. This chain's CDR3 is CASSLRGTDTQYF. In DNA, the CDR3 is TGCGCCAGCAGCTTGAGGGGGACAGATACGCAGTATTTT.

The chain uses TRBV6-6 and TRBJ1-1; D is unclear. CDR1 MNHNY and CDR2 SVGAGI come from the germline V gene (reference sequence). Trimming removed 5 bases at V and 0 bases at J, with 13 bases between. This CDR3 region has 15 residues. CDR3 in amino acids: CASSTLSGMNTEAFF. Here the CDR3 DNA reads TGTGCCAGCAGTACCCTTTCAGGCATGAACACTGAAGCTTTCTTT.

The genes are TRBV28 and TRBJ2-7, with 14 positions matching TRBD2. The CDR3 runs to 17 residues. J was trimmed by 1 base and V by 0 bases; bases with no gene match: 2. The germline V gene has CDR1 MDHEN and CDR2 SYDVKM. The CDR3 region is CASSLWGTSGGSYEQYF. CDR3 in DNA: TGTGCCAGCAGTTTATGGGGGACTAGCGGGGGTTCCTACGAGCAGTACTTC.

The gene calls are TRBV25-1 and TRBJ1-2; D gene ambiguous. The CDR3 spans 13 residues. With 2 bases removed from V and 8 bases from J, the gap between germline ends came to 12 bases. CDR1 is MGHDK and CDR2 is SYGVNS in the germline V gene. The CDR3 loop reads CASSEDPAGGYTF. DNA for the CDR3: TGTGCCAGCAGTGAAGACCCCGCGGGCGGCTACACCTTC.

This chain joins TRBV5-4 and TRBJ2-7; the match to TRBD2 covers 9 bases. CDR3 size: 14 residues. Germline values: CDR1 SGHNT, CDR2 YYREEE (reference sequence). With 0 bases clipped from V and 5 bases from J, the junction kept 3 bases outside the gene matches. CDR3 in amino acids: CASSLVSGGNEQYF. CDR3 bases: TGTGCCAGCAGCTTGGTTAGCGGGGGAAACGAGCAGTACTTC.

The J gene is TRBJ2-1, the V gene TRBV9, with 11 nucleotides matching TRBD2. Losses at the gene ends were 3 bases for V and 3 bases for J; bases not matched to a gene: 5. CDR1 is SGDLS and CDR2 is YYNGEE in the germline V gene. The CDR3 covers 16 residues. CDR3 coding DNA: TGTGCCAGCAGCGAATCCGGGACTAGCGGCTACAATGAGCAGTTCTTC. It codes for CASSESGTSGYNEQFF.

J is TRBJ2-7 and V is TRBV28; 9 bases are a match to TRBD1. The V gene's germline CDR1 is MDHEN and CDR2 SYDVKM. Losses at the gene ends were 6 bases for V and 2 bases for J; bases not matched to a gene: 17. CDR3 length equals 18 residues. The CDR3 nucleotides are TGTGCCAGCAGCCGGGGAGGTAACAGGGGGCTGGTCCCCTACGAGCAGTACTTC. Amino acid sequence: CASSRGGNRGLVPYEQYF.

The chain combines TRBV5-1 with TRBJ1-3; D uncertain. Germline V gene sequence: CDR1 SGHRS, CDR2 YFSETQ. The V end was cut by 0 bases, the J end by 4 bases, with 8 bases between. CDR3 length: 14 amino acids. The CDR3 region is CASSLESVGNTIYF. DNA of the CDR3: TGCGCCAGCAGCTTGGAATCGGTAGGAAACACCATATATTTT.

In its sample, this clone was seen once. This sequence joins TRBV3-1 (or the pseudogene TRBV3-2) and TRBJ1-4; 8 bases are shared with TRBD1. Germline V CDR1 and CDR2: LGHDT, YNNKEL (reference sequence). The CDR3 is 16 amino acids. J was trimmed by 6 bases and V by 2 bases; bases with no gene match: 8. Here the CDR3 reads CASSQTDRGLYEKLFF. CDR3 nucleotide sequence: TGTGCCAGCAGCCAAACCGACAGGGGACTTTATGAAAAACTGTTTTTT.